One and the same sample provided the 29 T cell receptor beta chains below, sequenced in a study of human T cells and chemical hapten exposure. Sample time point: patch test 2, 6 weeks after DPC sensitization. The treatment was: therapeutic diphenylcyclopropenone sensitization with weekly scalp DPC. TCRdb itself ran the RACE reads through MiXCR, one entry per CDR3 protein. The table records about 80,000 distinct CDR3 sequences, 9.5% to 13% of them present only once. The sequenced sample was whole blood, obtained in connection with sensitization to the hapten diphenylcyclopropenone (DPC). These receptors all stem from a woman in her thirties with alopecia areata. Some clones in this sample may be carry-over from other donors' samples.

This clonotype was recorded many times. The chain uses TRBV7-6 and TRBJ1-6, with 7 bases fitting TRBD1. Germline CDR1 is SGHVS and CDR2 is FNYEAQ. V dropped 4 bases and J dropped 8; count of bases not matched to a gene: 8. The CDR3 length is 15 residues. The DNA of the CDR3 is TGTGCCAGCAGCTCGCAGACAGGGCGGCATTCACCCCTCCACTTT. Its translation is CASSSQTGRHSPLHF.

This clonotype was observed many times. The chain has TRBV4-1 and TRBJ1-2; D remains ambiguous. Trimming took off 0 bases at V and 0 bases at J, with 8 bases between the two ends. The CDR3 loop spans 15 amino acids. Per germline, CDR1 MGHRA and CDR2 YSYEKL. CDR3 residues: CASSQDRDSNYGYTF. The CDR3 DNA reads TGCGCCAGCAGCCAAGATCGGGATTCTAACTATGGCTACACCTTC.

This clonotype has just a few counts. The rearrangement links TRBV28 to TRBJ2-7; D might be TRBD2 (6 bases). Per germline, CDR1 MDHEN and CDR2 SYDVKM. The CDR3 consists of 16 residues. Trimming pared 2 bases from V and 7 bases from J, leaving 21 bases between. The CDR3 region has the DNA TGTGCCAGCAGTTTAGCGGGGTTAGGATCCTCGGGGGAGCAGTACTTC. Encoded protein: CASSLAGLGSSGEQYF.

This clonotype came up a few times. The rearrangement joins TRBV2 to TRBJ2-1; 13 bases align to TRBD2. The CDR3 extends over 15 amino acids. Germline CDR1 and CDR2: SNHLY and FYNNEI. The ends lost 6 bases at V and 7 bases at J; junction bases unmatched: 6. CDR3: CASRSPGLAGNEQFF. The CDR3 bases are TGTGCCAGCAGGTCCCCGGGACTAGCGGGAAATGAGCAGTTCTTC.

CDR3 sequence: CASRREAGGPDTQYF. CDR3 sequence (DNA): TGTGCCAGCAGGCGGGAAGCGGGAGGGCCAGATACGCAGTATTTT. V is TRBV6-1 and J is TRBJ2-3; 10 bases are a match to TRBD2. Losses at the gene ends were 6 bases for V and 4 bases for J; bases not matched to a gene: 7. Looked up from germline, CDR1 is MNHNS and CDR2 is SASEGT. The CDR3 is 15 amino acids.

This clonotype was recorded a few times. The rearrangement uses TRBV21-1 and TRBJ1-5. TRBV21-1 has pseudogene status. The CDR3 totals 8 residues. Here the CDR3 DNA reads TGTGCCAGCAGGGCCCAGCATTTT. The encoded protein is CASRAQHF.

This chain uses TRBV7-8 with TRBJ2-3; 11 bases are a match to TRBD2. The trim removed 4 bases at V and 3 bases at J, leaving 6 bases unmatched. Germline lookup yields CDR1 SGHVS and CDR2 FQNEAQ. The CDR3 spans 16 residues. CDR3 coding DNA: TGTGCCAGCAGCTCAGCCCGACTAGCGGGGACAGATACGCAGTATTTT. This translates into CASSSARLAGTDTQYF.

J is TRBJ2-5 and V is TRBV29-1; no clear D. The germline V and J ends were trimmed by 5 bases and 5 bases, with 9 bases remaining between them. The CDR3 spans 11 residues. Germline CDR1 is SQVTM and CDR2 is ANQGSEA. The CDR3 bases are TGCAGCGTTACCCTCTCGGAGACCCAGTACTTC. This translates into CSVTLSETQYF.

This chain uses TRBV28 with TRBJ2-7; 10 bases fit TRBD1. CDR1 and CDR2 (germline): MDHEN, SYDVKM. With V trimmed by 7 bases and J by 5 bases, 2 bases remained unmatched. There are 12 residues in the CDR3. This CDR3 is CASKGQGDEQYF. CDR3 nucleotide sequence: TGTGCCAGCAAAGGACAGGGGGACGAGCAGTACTTC. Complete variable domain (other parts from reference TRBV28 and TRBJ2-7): DVKVTQSSRYLVKRTGEKVFLECVQDMDHENMFWYRQDPGLGLRLIYFSYDVKMKEKGDIPEGYSVSREKKERFSLILESASTNQTSMYLCASKGQGDEQYFGPGTRLTVT.

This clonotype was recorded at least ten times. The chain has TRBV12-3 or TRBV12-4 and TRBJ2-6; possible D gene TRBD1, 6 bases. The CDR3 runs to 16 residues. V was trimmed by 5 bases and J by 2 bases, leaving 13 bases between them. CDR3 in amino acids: CASSPPSGAGANVLTF. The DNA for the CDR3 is TGTGCCAGCAGTCCCCCCTCAGGGGCTGGGGCCAACGTCCTGACTTTC.

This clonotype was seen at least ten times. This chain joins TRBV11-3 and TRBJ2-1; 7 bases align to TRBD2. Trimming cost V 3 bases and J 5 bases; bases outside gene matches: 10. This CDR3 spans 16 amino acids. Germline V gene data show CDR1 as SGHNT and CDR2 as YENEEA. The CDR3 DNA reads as TGTGCCAGCAGCTTTTCTCTCTCTAGCGGAGACAATGAGCAGTTCTTC. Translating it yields CASSFSLSSGDNEQFF.

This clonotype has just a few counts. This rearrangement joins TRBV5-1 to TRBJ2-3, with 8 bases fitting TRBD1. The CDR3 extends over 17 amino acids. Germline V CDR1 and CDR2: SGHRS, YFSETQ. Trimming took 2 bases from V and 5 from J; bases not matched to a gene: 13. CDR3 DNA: TGCGCCAGCAGCTTAACGCCTCAGGGGGCCGGGGAAGATACGCAGTATTTT. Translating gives CASSLTPQGAGEDTQYF.

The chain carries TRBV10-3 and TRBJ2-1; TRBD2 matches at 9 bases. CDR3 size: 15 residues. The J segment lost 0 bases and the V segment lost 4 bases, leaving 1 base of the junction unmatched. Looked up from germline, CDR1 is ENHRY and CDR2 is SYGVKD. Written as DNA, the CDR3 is TGTGCCATCAGTGGGGGACTAGCCTCCTACAATGAGCAGTTCTTC. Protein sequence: CAISGGLASYNEQFF.

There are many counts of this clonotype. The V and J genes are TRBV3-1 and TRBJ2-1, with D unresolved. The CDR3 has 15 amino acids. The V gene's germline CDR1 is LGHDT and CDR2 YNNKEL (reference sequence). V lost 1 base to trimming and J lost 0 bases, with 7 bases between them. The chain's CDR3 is CASSQGTSSYNEQFF. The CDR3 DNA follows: TGTGCCAGCAGCCAAGGTACGAGCTCCTACAATGAGCAGTTCTTC.

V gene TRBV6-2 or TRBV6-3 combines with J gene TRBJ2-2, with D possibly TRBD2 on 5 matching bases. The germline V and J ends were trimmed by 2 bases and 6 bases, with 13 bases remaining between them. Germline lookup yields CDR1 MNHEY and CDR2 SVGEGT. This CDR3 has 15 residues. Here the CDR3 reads CASSYQAAGAGELFF. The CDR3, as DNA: TGTGCCAGCAGTTACCAAGCTGCCGGGGCCGGGGAGCTGTTTTTT.

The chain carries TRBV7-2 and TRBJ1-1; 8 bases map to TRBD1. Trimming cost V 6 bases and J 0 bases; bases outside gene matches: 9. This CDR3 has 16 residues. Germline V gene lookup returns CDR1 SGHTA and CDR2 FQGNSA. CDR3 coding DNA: TGTGCCAGCAGAGCAACACAGGGGGGCATGAACACTGAAGCTTTCTTT. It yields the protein CASRATQGGMNTEAFF.

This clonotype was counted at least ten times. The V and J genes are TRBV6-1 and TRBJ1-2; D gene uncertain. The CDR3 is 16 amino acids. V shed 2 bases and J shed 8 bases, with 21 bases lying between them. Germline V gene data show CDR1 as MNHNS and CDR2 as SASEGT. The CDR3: CASSENPPGWRIGYTF. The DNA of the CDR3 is TGTGCCAGCAGTGAAAACCCCCCTGGATGGAGAATCGGCTACACCTTC.

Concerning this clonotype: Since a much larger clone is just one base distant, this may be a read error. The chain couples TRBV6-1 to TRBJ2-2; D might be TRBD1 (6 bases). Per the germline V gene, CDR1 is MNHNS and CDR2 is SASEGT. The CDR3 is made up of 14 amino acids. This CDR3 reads CASSEQGNIGELFF. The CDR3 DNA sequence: TGTGCCAGCAGTGAACAGGGGAACATCGGGGAGCTGTTTTTT.

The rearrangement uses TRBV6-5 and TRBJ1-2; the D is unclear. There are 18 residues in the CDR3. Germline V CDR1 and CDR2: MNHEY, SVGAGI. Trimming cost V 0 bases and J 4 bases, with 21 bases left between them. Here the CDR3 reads CASSYSIGHSRNPYGYTF. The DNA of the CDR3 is TGTGCCAGCAGTTACTCTATCGGCCACAGCCGCAACCCCTATGGCTACACCTTC.

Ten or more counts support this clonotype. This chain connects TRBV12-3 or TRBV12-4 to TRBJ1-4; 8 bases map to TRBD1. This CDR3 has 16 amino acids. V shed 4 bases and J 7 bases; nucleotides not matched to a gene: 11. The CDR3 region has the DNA TGTGCCAGCAGTTCAGGACCGACAGGGGAGGCTGAAAAACTGTTTTTT. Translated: CASSSGPTGEAEKLFF.

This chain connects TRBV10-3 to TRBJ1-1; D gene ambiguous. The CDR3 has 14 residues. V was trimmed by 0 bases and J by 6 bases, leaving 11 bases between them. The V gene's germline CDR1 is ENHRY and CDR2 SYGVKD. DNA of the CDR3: TGTGCCATCAGTGAGTCTTCGTGGGCCGCTGAAGCTTTCTTT. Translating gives CAISESSWAAEAFF.

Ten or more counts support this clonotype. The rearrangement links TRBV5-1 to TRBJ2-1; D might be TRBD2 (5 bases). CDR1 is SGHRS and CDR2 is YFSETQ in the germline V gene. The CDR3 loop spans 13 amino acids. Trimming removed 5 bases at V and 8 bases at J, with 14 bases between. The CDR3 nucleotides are TGCGCCAGCAGACTAGAGGTTGGGTATGAGCAGTTCTTC. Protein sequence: CASRLEVGYEQFF.

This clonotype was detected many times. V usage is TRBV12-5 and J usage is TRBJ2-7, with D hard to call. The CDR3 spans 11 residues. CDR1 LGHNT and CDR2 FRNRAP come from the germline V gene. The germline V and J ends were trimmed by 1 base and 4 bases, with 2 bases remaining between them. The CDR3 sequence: CASGLEYEQYF. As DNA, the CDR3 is TGTGCTAGTGGTTTGGAGTACGAGCAGTACTTC.

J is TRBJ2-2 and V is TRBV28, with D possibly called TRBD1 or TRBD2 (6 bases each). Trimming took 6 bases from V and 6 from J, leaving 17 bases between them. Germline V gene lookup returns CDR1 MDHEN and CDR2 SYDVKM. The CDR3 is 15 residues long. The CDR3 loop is CASRTLNGGAGELFF. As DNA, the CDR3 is TGTGCCAGCAGAACCCTAAACGGGGGCGCCGGGGAGCTGTTTTTT.

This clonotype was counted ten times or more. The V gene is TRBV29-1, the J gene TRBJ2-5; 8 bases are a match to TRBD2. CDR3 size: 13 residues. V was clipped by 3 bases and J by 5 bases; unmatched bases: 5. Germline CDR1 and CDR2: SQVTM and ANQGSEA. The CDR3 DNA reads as TGCAGCGTTGAGACTAGCGTTGGTGAGACCCAGTACTTC. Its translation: CSVETSVGETQYF. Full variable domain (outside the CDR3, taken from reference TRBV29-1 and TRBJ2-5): SAVISQKPSRDICQRGTSLTIQCQVDSQVTMMFWYRQQPGQSLTLIATANQGSEATYESGFVIDKFPISRPNLTFSTLTVSNMSPEDSSIYLCSVETSVGETQYFGPGTRLLVL.

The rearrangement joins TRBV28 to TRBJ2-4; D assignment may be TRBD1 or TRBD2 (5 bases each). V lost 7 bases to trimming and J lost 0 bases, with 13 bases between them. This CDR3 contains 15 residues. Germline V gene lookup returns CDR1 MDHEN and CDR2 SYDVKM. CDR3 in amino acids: CASISPGPAKNIQYF. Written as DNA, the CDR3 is TGTGCCAGCATAAGTCCGGGACCAGCCAAAAACATTCAGTACTTC.

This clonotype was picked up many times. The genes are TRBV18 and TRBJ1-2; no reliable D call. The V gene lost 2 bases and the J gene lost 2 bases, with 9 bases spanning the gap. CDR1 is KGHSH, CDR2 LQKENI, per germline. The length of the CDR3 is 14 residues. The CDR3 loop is CASSPKAENYGYTF. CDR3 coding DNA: TGTGCCAGCTCACCAAAAGCTGAGAACTATGGCTACACCTTC.

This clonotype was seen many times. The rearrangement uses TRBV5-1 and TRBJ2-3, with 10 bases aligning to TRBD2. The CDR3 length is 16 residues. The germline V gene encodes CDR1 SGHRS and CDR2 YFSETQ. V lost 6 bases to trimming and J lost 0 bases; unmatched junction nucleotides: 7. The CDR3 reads CASNPLAGTSTDTQYF. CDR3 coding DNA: TGCGCCAGCAACCCACTAGCGGGAACTAGCACAGATACGCAGTATTTT.

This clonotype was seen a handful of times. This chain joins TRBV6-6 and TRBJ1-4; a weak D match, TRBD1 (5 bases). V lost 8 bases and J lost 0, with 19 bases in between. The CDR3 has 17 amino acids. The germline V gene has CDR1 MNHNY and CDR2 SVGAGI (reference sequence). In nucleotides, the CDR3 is TGTGCCAGCCTCCCAGGGCTTTTGGGGACAACTAATGAAAAACTGTTTTTT. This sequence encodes CASLPGLLGTTNEKLFF.